These 4 T cell receptor beta chains came from one sample sequenced in a study of shared clonotypes between healthy human individuals. The data were produced by immunoSEQ multiplex PCR, yet TCRdb's version contains in-frame clones alone and is incomplete. The sample has around 2.1 million clones; approximately 95% are singletons. The sample consisted of naive CD4+ T cells sorted from blood. Documented subset: CD45RA+ positively selected. The receptors here all came from a man younger than 30 in good health.

CDR3 DNA: TGTGCCAGCGGTGGGGGTCCATCCTATGGCTACACCTTC. Amino acid sequence: CASGGGPSYGYTF. The rearrangement uses TRBV28 and TRBJ1-2; D is perhaps TRBD1 (5 bases). Trimming took off 8 bases at V and 4 bases at J, with 14 bases between the two ends. The CDR3 spans 13 residues. Germline CDR1 is MDHEN and CDR2 is SYDVKM.

The chain carries TRBV7-9 and TRBJ2-7; 10 bases line up with TRBD2. The CDR3 has 14 amino acids. V shed 5 bases and J 12 bases; nucleotides not matched to a gene: 13. The germline V gene has CDR1 SEHNR and CDR2 FQNEAQ (reference sequence). The DNA for the CDR3 is TGTGCCAGCAGCCCGGCACTAGCGGGACCCGCTTGGTACTTC. It is translated as CASSPALAGPAWYF. Supplemented by reference TRBV7-9 and TRBJ2-7, the full variable domain reads DTGVSQNPRHKITKRGQNVTFRCDPISEHNRLYWYRQTLGQGPEFLTYFQNEAQLEKSRLLSDRFSAERPKGSFSTLEIQRTEQGDSAMYLCASSPALAGPAWYFGPGTRLTVT.

The sample holds one count of this clone. The chain has TRBV7-8 and TRBJ1-2; TRBD1 matches at 7 bases. Germline trimming cut 5 bases from V and 0 bases from J; bases unmatched to any gene: 9. Germline V CDR1 and CDR2: SGHVS, FQNEAQ. The CDR3 loop spans 16 amino acids. The CDR3 loop is CASSPGTVNSNYGYTF. The CDR3 coding sequence is TGTGCCAGCAGCCCCGGGACAGTAAACTCTAACTATGGCTACACCTTC.

In this sample, this clone turned up once. In DNA form, the CDR3 reads TGTGCCAGCAGCGAACTTCCCGGGACTAGCGGGAGCTCCTACAATGAGCAGTTCTTC. It yields the protein CASSELPGTSGSSYNEQFF. The chain couples TRBV27 to TRBJ2-1, with 14 bases aligning to TRBD2. The CDR3 is 19 residues long. Trimming cost V 6 bases and J 0 bases; bases outside gene matches: 10. Germline V CDR1 and CDR2: MNHEY, SMNVEV (reference sequence).